This T cell receptor beta chain was observed in a study of OX40 agonist ivuxolimab in advanced cancers. Study information: Hepatocellular carcinoma, melanoma, renal cell or head and neck cancer occurred in dose-escalation patients. Patients with prior anti-PD-1, anti-PD-L1 or anti-CTLA-4 therapy were eligible; approximately 37% had some. Whole-study results and caveats: Researchers did not determine the expanded peripheral T cells' antigen specificity. Averaged across samples, CD8+ T cells carried more expanded clones than CD4+ did.

Looked up from germline, CDR1 is SEHNR and CDR2 is FQNEAQ (reference sequence). The CDR3 contains 15 residues. V was clipped by 4 bases and J by 1 base, with 13 bases between them. The assay was immunoSEQ multiplex PCR, and TCRdb's table has in-frame clones only and misses some. The table has about 69,000 clones, 65% to 80% seen once. To note about this clone: Its antigen remains unidentified.

This clonotype originated in an adult with an advanced solid tumor such as melanoma, head and neck, liver or kidney cancer. Sequences were derived from CD4+ or CD8+ T cells sorted from blood, sampled in a trial of the OX40 agonist ivuxolimab. The genes are TRBV7-9 and TRBJ1-1; D is undetermined. The chain's CDR3 is CASSSEPTANTEAFF. In nucleotides, the CDR3 is TGTGCCAGCAGCTCTGAGCCCACGGCGAACACTGAAGCTTTCTTT.